The T cell receptor beta chain described here comes from a study of blood T cell repertoires in COVID-19. Looking at the study overall: There were acute and convalescent COVID-19 samples, and they came from the United States, Italy and Spain.

Assay used: immunoSEQ multiplex PCR; TCRdb lists only in-frame clones, some missing. The sample lists roughly 350,000 clones; around 85% were seen once. V lost 0 bases and J lost 1, with 9 bases in between. The CDR3 runs 15 residues. Germline-derived CDR1 and CDR2 are SGHRS and YFSETQ. This TCR came from a woman between 18 and 30 years old with acute or convalescent COVID-19. This chain uses TRBV5-1 with TRBJ2-3, with D possibly TRBD2 on 6 matching bases. Specimen: peripheral blood. CDR3 in amino acids: CASSLAGSGTDTQYF. The CDR3, as DNA: TGCGCCAGCAGCTTGGCCGGGAGCGGCACAGATACGCAGTATTTT.